This paragraph reports one T cell receptor (beta chain). Antigen unknown. This sample was taken from a study of post-analysis software for immune sequencing data. Study-level points and caveats: Batch-mates among the samples co-clustered strongly by F measure. There were about 5 TRBV segments more frequent in patients than controls, and TRBV5-6, TRBV5-1 and TRBV20-1 were among them.

Tagging with unique molecular identifiers was a feature of the TCR beta cDNA libraries. One entry per CDR3 protein results from TCRdb running MiXCR on the PCR reads. The sample consists of about 820,000 distinct CDR3 sequences, 53% of them appearing once. CDR1 MNHEY and CDR2 SVGEGT come from the germline V gene. The germline V and J ends were trimmed by 4 bases and 3 bases, with 16 bases remaining between them. CDR3 length equals 16 residues. Sequenced: blood. This rearrangement joins TRBV6-2 or TRBV6-3 to TRBJ2-4; D possibly corresponds to TRBD1 (6 bases). This receptor was identified in a girl aged 5 to 17 with multiple sclerosis. CDR3: CASSSTGPKDKNIQYF. The CDR3, as DNA: TGTGCCAGCAGTTCCACAGGGCCTAAGGACAAAAACATTCAGTACTTC.